This is a list of T cell receptor beta chains from one sample in a study of T cell responses to AZD1222 COVID-19 vaccine. This table comes from immunoSEQ multiplex PCR, and its TCRdb copy is limited to in-frame clones, with some not included. The sample lists about 110,000 clones; around 86% were seen once. The specimen was peripheral blood, collected on day 0 of AZD1222 vaccination. These receptors were collected from an adult in good health. Both conserved end residues are part of each CDR3. Fields, in order: clone size, V gene, CDR3 length, J gene, D gene, CDR3 protein, CDR3 DNA. D genes are given only for firm matches. The size field is filled for only some rows; it gives once, few, many or a size class.

clone_size: -
v_call: TRBV4-1
cdr3_length: 15
j_call: TRBJ2-7
d_call: -
cdr3_aa: CASSQGHTIAYEQYF
cdr3_nt: TGCGCCAGCAGCCAAGGGCACACTATCGCCTACGAGCAGTACTTC

clone_size: -
v_call: TRBV7-9
cdr3_length: 15
j_call: TRBJ1-4
d_call: -
cdr3_aa: CASSLRTPAGEKLFF
cdr3_nt: TGTGCCAGCAGCCTACGGACCCCCGCAGGTGAAAAACTGTTTTTT

clone_size: -
v_call: TRBV5-4
cdr3_length: 13
j_call: TRBJ2-2
d_call: -
cdr3_aa: CASSLDMAGELFF
cdr3_nt: TGTGCCAGCAGCTTGGACATGGCCGGGGAGCTGTTTTTT

clone_size: -
v_call: TRBV2
cdr3_length: 16
j_call: TRBJ1-2
d_call: -
cdr3_aa: CASSDTRQAYTYGYTF
cdr3_nt: TGTGCCAGCAGTGATACGAGACAAGCTTATACCTATGGCTACACCTTC

clone_size: -
v_call: TRBV19
cdr3_length: 13
j_call: TRBJ1-5
d_call: -
cdr3_aa: CASSILGNQPQHF
cdr3_nt: TGTGCCAGTAGTATCCTGGGAAATCAGCCCCAGCATTTT

clone_size: -
v_call: TRBV6-5
cdr3_length: 14
j_call: TRBJ1-6
d_call: TRBD1
cdr3_aa: CASTLQGSNSPLHF
cdr3_nt: TGTGCCAGCACCCTACAGGGGAGCAACTCACCCCTCCACTTT

clone_size: -
v_call: TRBV12-3/TRBV12-4
cdr3_length: 13
j_call: TRBJ1-2
d_call: -
cdr3_aa: CASSPSGTPDYTF
cdr3_nt: TGTGCCAGCAGTCCCAGTGGGACTCCCGACTACACCTTC

clone_size: -
v_call: TRBV6-2/TRBV6-3
cdr3_length: 13
j_call: TRBJ1-2
d_call: TRBD1
cdr3_aa: CASSPPGQGRYTF
cdr3_nt: TGTGCCAGCAGTCCACCCGGACAGGGCCGCTACACCTTC

clone_size: -
v_call: TRBV3-1/TRBV3-2
cdr3_length: 16
j_call: TRBJ1-2
d_call: TRBD1
cdr3_aa: CASSQGGTGTVLGYTF
cdr3_nt: TGTGCCAGCAGCCAAGGGGGGACCGGGACAGTGTTGGGCTACACCTTC

clone_size: -
v_call: TRBV19
cdr3_length: 16
j_call: TRBJ1-1
d_call: -
cdr3_aa: CASSIRPGTEKREAFF
cdr3_nt: TGTGCCAGTAGTATACGGCCCGGGACTGAGAAGAGGGAAGCTTTCTTT

clone_size: -
v_call: TRBV19
cdr3_length: 18
j_call: TRBJ1-6
d_call: -
cdr3_aa: CASSIDPSGSSYNSPLHF
cdr3_nt: TGTGCCAGTAGTATAGATCCCAGTGGGAGCTCCTATAATTCACCCCTCCACTTT

clone_size: once
v_call: TRBV6-5
cdr3_length: 12
j_call: TRBJ2-3
d_call: -
cdr3_aa: CASRASTDTQYF
cdr3_nt: TGTGCCAGCAGGGCGAGCACAGATACGCAGTATTTT

clone_size: few
v_call: TRBV6-1
cdr3_length: 13
j_call: TRBJ1-1
d_call: -
cdr3_aa: CASSETGNTEAFF
cdr3_nt: TGTGCCAGCAGTGAAACAGGGAACACTGAAGCTTTCTTT

clone_size: -
v_call: TRBV27
cdr3_length: 13
j_call: TRBJ2-5
d_call: -
cdr3_aa: CASSFTEQETQYF
cdr3_nt: TGTGCCAGCAGTTTCACAGAGCAAGAGACCCAGTACTTC

clone_size: -
v_call: TRBV6-5
cdr3_length: 15
j_call: TRBJ1-2
d_call: -
cdr3_aa: CASSYSGLGNYGYTF
cdr3_nt: TGTGCCAGCAGTTACTCGGGCCTGGGGAACTATGGCTACACCTTC

clone_size: -
v_call: TRBV7-8
cdr3_length: 14
j_call: TRBJ1-1
d_call: -
cdr3_aa: CASSLARPNTEAFF
cdr3_nt: TGTGCCAGCAGCTTAGCGCGACCAAACACTGAAGCTTTCTTT

clone_size: -
v_call: TRBV11-2
cdr3_length: 15
j_call: TRBJ2-2
d_call: TRBD2
cdr3_aa: CASSGPGRAPGELFF
cdr3_nt: TGTGCCAGCAGCGGCCCAGGGAGGGCGCCCGGGGAGCTGTTTTTT

clone_size: -
v_call: TRBV29-1
cdr3_length: 15
j_call: TRBJ2-7
d_call: -
cdr3_aa: CSVAGGQSGTREQYF
cdr3_nt: TGCAGCGTCGCGGGGGGACAGTCGGGGACGCGGGAGCAGTACTTC

clone_size: -
v_call: TRBV27
cdr3_length: 14
j_call: TRBJ1-2
d_call: -
cdr3_aa: CASSSSGLNYGYTF
cdr3_nt: TGTGCCAGCAGTTCCAGTGGACTGAACTATGGCTACACCTTC

clone_size: -
v_call: TRBV3-1/TRBV3-2
cdr3_length: 15
j_call: TRBJ1-5
d_call: -
cdr3_aa: CASSQAAQGDQPQHF
cdr3_nt: TGTGCCAGCAGCCAAGCTGCGCAGGGCGATCAGCCCCAGCATTTT

clone_size: -
v_call: TRBV2
cdr3_length: 14
j_call: TRBJ1-1
d_call: TRBD1
cdr3_aa: CASRNRGLNTEAFF
cdr3_nt: TGTGCCAGCAGAAACAGGGGTTTGAACACTGAAGCTTTCTTT

clone_size: -
v_call: TRBV5-1
cdr3_length: 15
j_call: TRBJ1-1
d_call: -
cdr3_aa: CASSFEGAVNTEAFF
cdr3_nt: TGCGCCAGCAGCTTTGAGGGAGCGGTGAACACTGAAGCTTTCTTT

clone_size: -
v_call: TRBV7-6
cdr3_length: 16
j_call: TRBJ2-3
d_call: -
cdr3_aa: CASSLETSLNTDTQYF
cdr3_nt: TGTGCCAGCAGCTTGGAAACTAGCCTCAACACAGATACGCAGTATTTT

clone_size: -
v_call: TRBV30
cdr3_length: 18
j_call: TRBJ1-4
d_call: -
cdr3_aa: CAWSVPGLMGATNEKLFF
cdr3_nt: TGTGCCTGGAGTGTACCCGGGTTGATGGGCGCAACTAATGAAAAACTGTTTTTT

clone_size: -
v_call: TRBV4-3
cdr3_length: 14
j_call: TRBJ1-4
d_call: -
cdr3_aa: CASSQEDDGEKLFF
cdr3_nt: TGCGCCAGCAGCCAAGAAGACGACGGGGAAAAACTGTTTTTT

clone_size: -
v_call: TRBV19
cdr3_length: 16
j_call: TRBJ1-1
d_call: -
cdr3_aa: CASSSGPGGRDVKAFF
cdr3_nt: TGTGCCAGTAGTTCTGGCCCCGGGGGGCGCGATGTAAAAGCTTTCTTT

clone_size: -
v_call: TRBV14
cdr3_length: 16
j_call: TRBJ2-3
d_call: -
cdr3_aa: CASSQLGSPRTDTQYF
cdr3_nt: TGTGCCAGCAGCCAACTCGGGAGCCCTCGCACAGATACGCAGTATTTT

clone_size: -
v_call: TRBV6-5
cdr3_length: 13
j_call: TRBJ1-2
d_call: -
cdr3_aa: CASSYARDYGYTF
cdr3_nt: TGTGCCAGCAGTTACGCCCGGGACTATGGCTACACCTTC

clone_size: -
v_call: TRBV15
cdr3_length: 14
j_call: TRBJ2-1
d_call: -
cdr3_aa: CATSGVGDNNEQFF
cdr3_nt: TGTGCCACCAGTGGAGTAGGGGATAACAATGAGCAGTTCTTC

clone_size: -
v_call: TRBV23-1
cdr3_length: 17
j_call: TRBJ2-7
d_call: TRBD1
cdr3_aa: CASRQTLDRGRDYEQYF
cdr3_nt: TGCGCCAGCAGACAGACCCTCGACAGGGGGCGCGACTACGAGCAGTACTTC

clone_size: -
v_call: TRBV7-2
cdr3_length: 14
j_call: TRBJ1-5
d_call: -
cdr3_aa: CASSGMGGNQPQHF
cdr3_nt: TGTGCCAGCAGCGGGATGGGGGGCAATCAGCCCCAGCATTTT

clone_size: -
v_call: TRBV2
cdr3_length: 16
j_call: TRBJ1-5
d_call: TRBD1
cdr3_aa: CASRGTVTSSNQPQHF
cdr3_nt: TGTGCCAGCAGAGGGACAGTAACCTCTAGCAATCAGCCCCAGCATTTT

clone_size: -
v_call: TRBV4-1
cdr3_length: 17
j_call: TRBJ1-5
d_call: TRBD1
cdr3_aa: CASSHKRTTGGDQPQHF
cdr3_nt: TGCGCCAGCAGCCACAAACGGACGACAGGGGGGGATCAGCCCCAGCATTTT

clone_size: -
v_call: TRBV27
cdr3_length: 17
j_call: TRBJ1-3
d_call: -
cdr3_aa: CASSLSSPGAAGNTIYF
cdr3_nt: TGTGCCAGCAGTTTATCTTCTCCGGGGGCTGCTGGAAACACCATATATTTT

clone_size: once
v_call: TRBV19
cdr3_length: 18
j_call: TRBJ1-2
d_call: -
cdr3_aa: CASSTTGRGTAPNYGYTF
cdr3_nt: TGTGCCAGTAGTACTACCGGGCGAGGGACGGCCCCTAACTATGGCTACACCTTC

clone_size: -
v_call: TRBV19
cdr3_length: 15
j_call: TRBJ1-1
d_call: -
cdr3_aa: CASSIDMGALTEAFF
cdr3_nt: TGTGCCAGTAGTATAGATATGGGGGCGCTTACTGAAGCTTTCTTT

clone_size: -
v_call: TRBV7-2
cdr3_length: 15
j_call: TRBJ2-5
d_call: TRBD2
cdr3_aa: CASSARLAGRETQYF
cdr3_nt: TGTGCCAGCAGCGCCCGACTAGCGGGGAGGGAGACCCAGTACTTC

clone_size: -
v_call: TRBV6-1
cdr3_length: 19
j_call: TRBJ2-3
d_call: TRBD2
cdr3_aa: CASSEELAGGPTSTDTQYF
cdr3_nt: TGTGCCAGCAGTGAAGAACTAGCGGGGGGGCCTACTAGCACAGATACGCAGTATTTT

clone_size: -
v_call: TRBV19
cdr3_length: 13
j_call: TRBJ2-7
d_call: -
cdr3_aa: CASSAGYPYEQYF
cdr3_nt: TGTGCCAGTTCGGCAGGTTACCCCTACGAGCAGTACTTC

clone_size: -
v_call: TRBV19
cdr3_length: 13
j_call: TRBJ1-3
d_call: -
cdr3_aa: CASRHTSGNTIYF
cdr3_nt: TGTGCCAGTAGACACACCTCTGGAAACACCATATATTTT

clone_size: -
v_call: TRBV2
cdr3_length: 14
j_call: TRBJ1-6
d_call: -
cdr3_aa: CASSVLGYNSPLHF
cdr3_nt: TGTGCCAGCAGTGTGCTTGGGTACAATTCACCCCTCCACTTT

clone_size: -
v_call: TRBV4-3
cdr3_length: 17
j_call: TRBJ2-2
d_call: TRBD2
cdr3_aa: CASSQYKAGGPGGELFF
cdr3_nt: TGCGCCAGCAGCCAGTATAAAGCGGGGGGGCCTGGCGGGGAGCTGTTTTTT

clone_size: -
v_call: TRBV20-1
cdr3_length: 11
j_call: TRBJ2-1
d_call: TRBD1
cdr3_aa: CSADEGDRQFF
cdr3_nt: TGCAGTGCCGATGAGGGGGACAGACAGTTCTTC

clone_size: -
v_call: TRBV9
cdr3_length: 12
j_call: TRBJ1-6
d_call: -
cdr3_aa: CASSVDNSPLHF
cdr3_nt: TGTGCTAGCAGCGTGGATAATTCACCCCTCCACTTT

clone_size: few
v_call: TRBV10-3
cdr3_length: 15
j_call: TRBJ2-2
d_call: TRBD1
cdr3_aa: CATLQQGARGGELFF
cdr3_nt: TGTGCCACCTTGCAGCAGGGGGCGAGAGGCGGGGAGCTGTTTTTT